This is a list of T cell receptor beta chains from one sample in a study of Graves' ophthalmopathy and Graves' hyperthyroidism. Using its own MiXCR run on the multiplex PCR reads, TCRdb lists one record per CDR3 protein. The sample lists about 740,000 distinct CDR3 sequences, 40% occurring once. Sequences were obtained from peripheral blood. Receptors originate from an adult man with Graves' ophthalmopathy. Both conserved end residues are part of each CDR3. Each record gives: V gene, J gene, clone size, D gene, CDR3 DNA, CDR3 protein. D genes are given only for firm matches. Clone size, where shown, is once, few, many, or a class for clones that have expanded.

TRBV10-3	TRBJ1-1	many	-	TGTGCCAGCAGTTCTCCCGGGACGGTCACTGAAGCTTTCTTT	CASSSPGTVTEAFF
TRBV2	TRBJ1-1	-	-	TGTGCCAGCAGTAAGACAGTGGACACTGAAGCTTTCTTT	CASSKTVDTEAFF
TRBV15	TRBJ1-2	-	-	TGTGCCTGGAAGGGACGGACCAACTATGGCTACACCTTC	CAWKGRTNYGYTF
TRBV11-2	TRBJ2-7	few	-	TGTGCCAGCAGCTTAGATACGGGTTCGCAGTACTTC	CASSLDTGSQYF
TRBV2	TRBJ1-2	-	-	TGTGCCAGCAGTTACCAGGGGAGTGGCTACACCTTC	CASSYQGSGYTF
TRBV7-9	TRBJ1-1	-	-	TGTGCCAGCAGCCGAGAAACGGGTAACACTGAAGCTTTCTTT	CASSRETGNTEAFF
TRBV19	TRBJ1-1	-	-	TGTGCCAGTAGTTTACAGAGAGCGAACACTGAAGCTTTCTTT	CASSLQRANTEAFF
TRBV12-3/TRBV12-4	TRBJ1-4	few	-	TGTGCCAGCCGAAGACAGACTAACAATGAAAAACTGTTTTTT	CASRRQTNNEKLFF
TRBV25-1	TRBJ2-2	-	-	TGTGCCAGCAGCATGGGCACCGGGGAGCTGTTTTTT	CASSMGTGELFF
TRBV7-9	TRBJ1-1	-	-	TGTGCCAGCAGCCCCCGGGGGGGGTTTAGAACTGAAGCTTTCTTT	CASSPRGGFRTEAFF
TRBV29-1	TRBJ2-7	-	-	TGCAGCTTCTTGGGGAGTTACGAGCAGTACTTC	CSFLGSYEQYF
TRBV10-3	TRBJ1-5	-	TRBD1	TGTGCCAGCAGTTACTCGTCGGGGACAGGGGCCACATATAGCAATCAGCCCCAGCATTTT	CASSYSSGTGATYSNQPQHF
TRBV7-9	TRBJ2-5	-	-	TGTGGCAGCAGCTTGGGACGGGAGACCCAGTACTTC	CGSSLGRETQYF
TRBV2	TRBJ1-2	-	TRBD1	TGTGCCAGCGTCCGGGACAGGGAGCTCTATGGCTACACCTTC	CASVRDRELYGYTF
TRBV7-3	TRBJ1-1	many	-	TGTGCCAGCAGTCTACAGAGGAACACTGAAGCTTTCTTT	CASSLQRNTEAFF
TRBV25-1	TRBJ2-2	-	TRBD1	TGTGCCAGCAGTTTAACGTCAGGGGGTGTCGGGGAGCTGTTTTTT	CASSLTSGGVGELFF
TRBV5-6	TRBJ2-5	few	-	TGTGCCAGCAGCTTGGTTGTGAGAGAGGACCAGTACTTC	CASSLVVREDQYF
TRBV7-9	TRBJ1-2	many	-	TGTGCCAGCAGCCCCCTCGGAGTTAACTATGGCTACACCTTC	CASSPLGVNYGYTF
TRBV29-1	TRBJ1-2	many	-	TGCAGCGTTGTGGGTAACAGGGTGGGGCTCGCGGGCTACACCTTC	CSVVGNRVGLAGYTF
TRBV7-2	TRBJ1-6	-	-	TGTGCCAGCAGCTTAGATGGGCAGTTTCTTAATTCACCCCTCCACTTT	CASSLDGQFLNSPLHF
TRBV15	TRBJ1-3	once	TRBD1	TGTGCCACCAGCATATACAGGGGGTTTAGTGGAAACACCATATATTTT	CATSIYRGFSGNTIYF
TRBV11-2	TRBJ1-5	many	-	TGTGCCAGCAGCTTAGATAACGGCGGCAGCAATCAGCCCCAGCATTTT	CASSLDNGGSNQPQHF
TRBV29-1	TRBJ1-1	many	-	TGCAGTTATACTCTTATCCGGGACACTGAAGCTTTCTTT	CSYTLIRDTEAFF
TRBV27	TRBJ1-5	-	TRBD1	TGTGCCAGCAGTCGGCAGGGGGCTGTGGGCAATCAGCCCCAGCATTTT	CASSRQGAVGNQPQHF
TRBV6-4	TRBJ2-6	-	-	TGTGCCAGCAGTAAAACAGGGACGGGGGCCAACGTCCTGACTTTC	CASSKTGTGANVLTF
TRBV9	TRBJ1-3	few	TRBD1	TGTGCCAGCAGCGTAGAGGTGGGACAGGTCTCTGGAAACACCATATATTTT	CASSVEVGQVSGNTIYF
TRBV20-1	TRBJ1-1	few	-	TGCAGTGCTAGAGAGGGAAGAGGGCCTAGGGACACTGAAGCTTTCTTT	CSAREGRGPRDTEAFF
TRBV24-1	TRBJ2-2	few	TRBD1	TGTGCCACCAGTGATCGGGGACAGACGAACACCGGGGAGCTGTTTTTT	CATSDRGQTNTGELFF
TRBV20-1	TRBJ1-6	-	-	TGCAGTGCTAGAGAACAATTGGGATATAATTCACCCCTCCACTTT	CSAREQLGYNSPLHF
TRBV2	TRBJ1-1	many	-	TGTGCCAGCAGTGTCACGACAGTCACTGAAGCTTTCTTT	CASSVTTVTEAFF
TRBV2	TRBJ1-4	-	-	TGTGCCAGCAGCTCCAGGGATACTAATGAAAAACTGTTTTTT	CASSSRDTNEKLFF
TRBV19	TRBJ1-4	few	-	TGTGCCCGAAAGGTCCAGGGAGGGGAAAAACTGTTTTTT	CARKVQGGEKLFF
TRBV11-2	TRBJ2-7	-	-	TGTGCCAGCAGCTTAGATCAACCGGGTCGGCAGTACTTC	CASSLDQPGRQYF
TRBV5-4	TRBJ1-6	-	-	TGTGCCAGCAGCTCCCTAATTCGGGAGACTGGTAATTCACCCCTCCACTTT	CASSSLIRETGNSPLHF
TRBV7-9	TRBJ2-5	many	-	TGTGCCAGCAGCTTAGGGGCGAGTCGTTATGCCCAGTACTTC	CASSLGASRYAQYF
TRBV7-9	TRBJ2-5	-	-	TGTGCCAGCAGCCAAGAATTGGAAAGACCAGAGGCCCAGTACTTC	CASSQELERPEAQYF
TRBV9	TRBJ1-2	-	TRBD1	TGTGCCAGTGACCAGGGACAGTTCTATGGCTACACCTTC	CASDQGQFYGYTF
TRBV14	TRBJ1-1	many	-	TGTGCCAGCAGCCAAGCAAGAGCGGCAGGGTCTGGCACTGAAGCTTTCTTT	CASSQARAAGSGTEAFF
TRBV6-5	TRBJ2-5	many	-	TGTGCCAGCAGTTACGATCTAGGGACCCAGTACTTC	CASSYDLGTQYF
TRBV10-2	TRBJ1-1	many	-	TGCGCCAGCAGAACGGACGGGTTTGACACTGAAGCTTTCTTT	CASRTDGFDTEAFF
TRBV24-1	TRBJ1-5	-	-	TGTGCCACCAGCAATAGGGGGACCGGGGATCAGCCCCAGCATTTT	CATSNRGTGDQPQHF
TRBV2	TRBJ1-2	many	-	TGTGCCAGCACCAGGGATTTTGGCTACACCTTC	CASTRDFGYTF
TRBV3-1	TRBJ1-2	-	TRBD1	TGTGCCAGCAGCCAAGATGAGGGGACAGGCCTGGGGCAAAATGGCTACACCTTC	CASSQDEGTGLGQNGYTF
TRBV24-1	TRBJ2-1	-	TRBD2	TGTGCCACCAGTGAGCCCACTAGCGGCTCCTACAATGAGCAGTTCTTC	CATSEPTSGSYNEQFF
TRBV6-2/TRBV6-3	TRBJ2-2	-	-	TGTGCCATCAGTCTTAACACCGGGGAGCTGTTTTTT	CAISLNTGELFF
TRBV2	TRBJ1-3	-	-	TGTGCCAGCAGTCCCCCGGGAGGGGCTGGAAACACCATATATTTT	CASSPPGGAGNTIYF
TRBV10-3	TRBJ2-6	-	-	TGTGCCATCACTCCATCTGGGACAGGGGCCAACGTCCTGACTTTC	CAITPSGTGANVLTF
TRBV7-9	TRBJ1-1	-	TRBD1	TGTGCCAGCAGCTCCAGGGGGCTTGAAGGTTTTTACACTGAAGCTTTCTTT	CASSSRGLEGFYTEAFF
TRBV12-3/TRBV12-4	TRBJ1-1	-	-	TGTGCCAGCAGTTCGTGGGGCTTAGACACTGAAGCTTTCTTT	CASSSWGLDTEAFF
TRBV14	TRBJ1-5	many	-	TGTGCCAGCAGCCAAGCGAACTATCAGCCCCAGCATTTT	CASSQANYQPQHF
TRBV5-8	TRBJ1-6	few	-	TGTGCCAGCAGCTCAACAGGGTCTTTCTATAATTCACCCCTCCACTTT	CASSSTGSFYNSPLHF
TRBV4-1	TRBJ2-5	-	TRBD2	TGCGCCAGCAGCCAAGGAGCGGGGGGGCTTGAGACCCAGTACTTC	CASSQGAGGLETQYF
TRBV19	TRBJ1-2	-	TRBD1	TGTGCCTGGAGTGCCCCCGGGACAGGGTGGTCGTGGGGCTACACCTTC	CAWSAPGTGWSWGYTF
TRBV29-1	TRBJ2-7	many	TRBD1	TGCAGCGTTGAAGGGGGGACAGGGGGACTTTCTCGGGAGCAGTACTTC	CSVEGGTGGLSREQYF
TRBV13	TRBJ2-6	many	-	TGTGCCAGCAGTCTCGACCCTGGGGCCAACGTCCTGACTTTC	CASSLDPGANVLTF
TRBV9	TRBJ2-2	few	-	TGTGCCAGCAGCGCCCGGTGGGGAACCGGGGAGCTGTTTTTT	CASSARWGTGELFF
TRBV6-5	TRBJ1-3	few	TRBD1	TGTGCCAGCTCCCAGGGGGGAGGAAACACCATATATTTT	CASSQGGGNTIYF
TRBV25-1	TRBJ2-3	-	-	TGTGCCAGCATGGGGTGGGAGTGGCGCACAGATACGCAGTATTTT	CASMGWEWRTDTQYF